Sequencing of this T cell receptor (beta chain) was carried out in a study of blood T cell repertoires in COVID-19. Germline V gene lookup returns CDR1 WNHNN and CDR2 SYGVQD (reference sequence). Unmatched junction bases numbered 9, after V lost 0 bases and J lost 7 bases. The CDR3 extends over 16 amino acids. Original processing methods: Reference gene primer amplification yielded estimated nucleated cell counts. Sequenced by immunoSEQ multiplex PCR; TCRdb stores in-frame clones only, minus some. That table furnishes V, J and clone size, whereas the DNA furnished D and trimming. This table has 250,000 to 350,000 clones, roughly 90% appearing once.

The chain recombines TRBV10-1 with TRBJ2-1; 7 bases map to TRBD2. The clonotype was recovered from a woman younger than 45 with COVID-19, enrolled during active disease. Sequencing was done on a sample of peripheral blood. The CDR3 region is CASSESGAGDGNEQFF. CDR3 in DNA: TGCGCCAGCAGTGAGTCGGGTGCGGGAGATGGAAATGAGCAGTTCTTC.